This TCR beta chain was captured by sequencing in a study of T cells after yellow fever vaccination. Across the whole study: Preparation of fractions with low cell numbers was performed using SMART-Seq v4 Ultra Low Input.

Germline CDR1 is MNHNY and CDR2 is SVGAGI (reference sequence). The V end was cut by 5 bases, the J end by 0 bases, with 6 bases between. The CDR3 is 13 residues long. Only a few counts were recorded for this clonotype. Its specificity is unknown. The study, taken as a whole, reports: Across the CD4 and CD8 compartments, a small share of clonotypes was present in both. FACS-sorted repertoires could harbor abundant contaminating bulk-population clonotypes.

Universal primer sites and UMIs were introduced during 5'RACE template-switching synthesis of TCR cDNA. TCRdb re-called the 5' RACE reads through MiXCR, storing one row per CDR3 protein. The data show some 350,000 distinct CDR3 sequences, about 4% seen once. This TCR was recovered from a man younger than 35 who received the YFV17D yellow fever vaccine. The gene calls are TRBV6-6 and TRBJ2-3; D not resolved. This specimen was PBMCs, taken 5 days after the yellow fever booster vaccination. CDR3 region: CASSTPSTDTQYF. DNA of the CDR3: TGTGCCAGCAGTACTCCCAGCACAGATACGCAGTATTTT.